These 14 T cell receptor beta chains originate from one sample sequenced in a study of T cells in Graves' hyperthyroidism and ophthalmopathy. RNA transcripts served as the template for amplifying TCR beta CDR3 regions. Initially, a first-round RT-PCR of the TCR CDR3 employed the HTBI primer set. From the multiplex PCR reads, TCRdb called clonotypes with MiXCR, one entry per CDR3 protein. The table has around 240,000 distinct CDR3 sequences, about a sixth seen once. The sequenced material came from blood. The source of these receptors is a woman between 18 and 29 years old with Graves' ophthalmopathy.

This clonotype came up many times. The rearrangement uses TRBV6-2 or TRBV6-3 and TRBJ2-1; 11 positions match TRBD2. After removal of 6 bases from V and 4 bases from J, the junction contained 5 bases not matched to a gene. Germline CDR1 reads MNHEY; CDR2 reads SVGEGT. This CDR3 contains 15 residues. CDR3 DNA: TGTGCCAGCAGGGGACTAGCGGACACATACAATGAGCAGTTCTTC. It yields the protein CASRGLADTYNEQFF.

This clonotype appeared many times. This chain uses TRBV6-1 with TRBJ2-3; no reliable D call. V was trimmed by 5 bases and J by 2 bases, leaving 8 bases between them. The V gene's germline CDR1 is MNHNS and CDR2 SASEGT. The CDR3 is 13 residues long. The CDR3 loop reads CASSNSHTDTQYF. CDR3 coding DNA: TGTGCCAGCAGTAACTCCCACACAGATACGCAGTATTTT.

The rearrangement uses TRBV29-1 and TRBJ2-5, with 12 bases aligning to TRBD2. This CDR3 has 17 amino acids. Germline V lookup: CDR1 SQVTM, CDR2 ANQGSEA. V trimming: 6 bases; J trimming: 5 bases; junction bases outside the gene matches: 16. The CDR3 loop is CSVSYPGTSGFVETQYF. In DNA form, the CDR3 reads TGCAGCGTCTCCTACCCCGGGACTAGCGGGTTCGTGGAGACCCAGTACTTC. The full variable domain, with the rest looked up from reference TRBV29-1 and TRBJ2-5, is SAVISQKPSRDICQRGTSLTIQCQVDSQVTMMFWYRQQPGQSLTLIATANQGSEATYESGFVIDKFPISRPNLTFSTLTVSNMSPEDSSIYLCSVSYPGTSGFVETQYFGPGTRLLVL.

This chain links TRBV20-1 with TRBJ1-1; no clear D. CDR3 length: 14 amino acids. V lost 0 bases to trimming and J lost 0 bases, with 8 bases between them. Looked up from germline, CDR1 is DFQATT and CDR2 is SNEGSKA (reference sequence). CDR3 coding DNA: TGCAGTGCTAGAGATTTACGGATGAACACTGAAGCTTTCTTT. Protein: CSARDLRMNTEAFF.

This clonotype was seen ten or more times. The rearrangement uses TRBV20-1 and TRBJ1-2; 7 bases align to TRBD1. Trimming took 5 bases from V and 7 from J; bases not matched to a gene: 10. This CDR3 has 13 amino acids. Germline CDR1 and CDR2: DFQATT and SNEGSKA (reference sequence). In DNA, the CDR3 is TGCAGTGCTGTCTTAAAAGGGGGCAGTGGCTACACCTTC. It yields the protein CSAVLKGGSGYTF.

This clonotype was observed many times. CDR3 sequence (DNA): TGTGCCAGCAGCTCGGATCCGGGACTACAGAACATTCAGTACTTC. This sequence encodes CASSSDPGLQNIQYF. This chain connects TRBV5-5 to TRBJ2-4; TRBD2 matches at 7 bases. J was trimmed by 7 bases and V by 3 bases; bases with no gene match: 10. In germline, CDR1 is SGHKS, CDR2 YYEKEE (reference sequence). This CDR3 is built from 15 residues.

This clonotype was found many times. CDR3 sequence: CASSHDYNYHEQYF. CDR3 sequence (DNA): TGTGCCAGCAGCCATGATTACAATTATCACGAGCAGTACTTC. The V call is TRBV7-9, the J call TRBJ2-7, with D hard to call. Trimming took 5 bases from V and 5 from J, leaving 16 bases between them. The CDR3 contains 14 residues. Germline V gives CDR1 SEHNR, CDR2 FQNEAQ (reference sequence).

This clonotype was observed at least ten times. V gene TRBV20-1 combines with J gene TRBJ1-4, with D hard to call. V lost 0 bases to trimming and J lost 0 bases, with 8 bases between them. The CDR3 loop spans 15 amino acids. Germline values: CDR1 DFQATT, CDR2 SNEGSKA (reference sequence). The CDR3: CSARDGRSTNEKLFF. In DNA form, the CDR3 reads TGCAGTGCTAGAGATGGCCGGTCAACTAATGAAAAACTGTTTTTT.

V usage is TRBV7-9 and J usage is TRBJ1-4; 9 bases are shared with TRBD1. This CDR3 is built from 14 residues. The trim removed 4 bases at V and 7 bases at J, leaving 4 bases unmatched. Germline V gene lookup returns CDR1 SEHNR and CDR2 FQNEAQ (reference sequence). This chain's CDR3 is CASSSPGQGEKLFF. CDR3 DNA: TGTGCCAGCAGCTCTCCGGGACAGGGTGAAAAACTGTTTTTT.

This clonotype was counted many times. The chain combines TRBV11-3 with TRBJ2-2; TRBD1 or TRBD2 may be the D gene (7 bases each). The CDR3 is 16 amino acids. V was trimmed by 5 bases and J by 6 bases, leaving 19 bases between them. The germline CDR1 and CDR2 sequences are SGHNT and YENEEA. CDR3 loop: CASSVTRGGFAGELFF. Here the CDR3 DNA reads TGTGCCAGCAGCGTAACCAGGGGGGGTTTTGCCGGGGAGCTGTTTTTT.

The chain carries TRBV5-1 and TRBJ2-5; 11 bases are a match to TRBD2. Germline V gene data show CDR1 as SGHRS and CDR2 as YFSETQ. Unmatched junction bases numbered 11, after V lost 5 bases and J lost 2 bases. This CDR3 contains 17 residues. CDR3 coding DNA: TGCGCCAGCAGATCTGTAGCGGGAGGGATGCGGCAAGAGACCCAGTACTTC. Residues: CASRSVAGGMRQETQYF.

This clonotype turned up a few times. This chain connects TRBV9 to TRBJ2-2; the match to TRBD2 covers 9 bases. CDR1 and CDR2 from the germline V gene are SGDLS and YYNGEE. This CDR3 is built from 18 residues. V dropped 0 bases and J dropped 3; count of bases not matched to a gene: 9. This CDR3 reads CASSVGPPSGTYTGELFF. CDR3 bases: TGTGCCAGCAGCGTAGGCCCCCCTAGCGGGACTTACACCGGGGAGCTGTTTTTT.

This clonotype has ten or more counts. The chain links TRBV7-2 to TRBJ2-1; possibly TRBD1 or TRBD2 for D (5 bases each). CDR1 SGHTA and CDR2 FQGNSA come from the germline V gene. V dropped 7 bases and J dropped 9 bases, with 13 bases sitting between them. The CDR3 covers 12 residues. The CDR3 here is CASNLRGAEQFF. The CDR3 nucleotides are TGTGCCAGCAACCTGAGGGGTGCTGAGCAGTTCTTC. The full variable domain, with the rest looked up from reference TRBV7-2 and TRBJ2-1, is GAGVSQSPSNKVTEKGKDVELRCDPISGHTALYWYRQSLGQGLEFLIYFQGNSAPDKSGLPSDRFSAERTGGSVSTLTIQRTQQEDSAVYLCASNLRGAEQFFGPGTRLTVL.

This clonotype has at least ten counts. The chain is built from TRBV11-2 and TRBJ2-3; maybe TRBD2 (6 bases). There are 14 residues in the CDR3. The germline V gene encodes CDR1 SGHAT and CDR2 FQNNGV. V was cut by 1 base and J by 2 bases, with 7 bases left in between. This chain's CDR3 is CASSLGTITDTQYF. In DNA form, the CDR3 reads TGTGCCAGCAGCTTAGGGACTATCACAGATACGCAGTATTTT.